This T cell receptor (beta chain) comes out of a study of response to subunit inactivated influenza vaccine. V lost 3 bases to trimming and J lost 3 bases; unmatched junction nucleotides: 4. The CDR3 extends over 14 amino acids. In germline, CDR1 is SEHNR, CDR2 FQNEAQ (reference sequence). One entry per CDR3 protein, called by TCRdb with MiXCR from the RT-PCR reads. Here the sample spans about 520,000 distinct CDR3 sequences, about 25% being singletons. The clonotype originates from a man aged 50-60 years who received an inactivated influenza vaccine. Sequencing was performed on CD4+ T cells sorted from PBMCs, taken around 5 days after vaccination. The J gene is TRBJ2-7, the V gene TRBV7-9; 8 bases match TRBD1. The CDR3 spells CASSFRDRIYEQYF. The CDR3 DNA reads TGTGCCAGCAGCTTCCGGGACAGGATCTACGAGCAGTACTTC. Filled out from reference TRBV7-9 and TRBJ2-7, the complete variable domain reads DTGVSQNPRHKITKRGQNVTFRCDPISEHNRLYWYRQTLGQGPEFLTYFQNEAQLEKSRLLSDRFSAERPKGSFSTLEIQRTEQGDSAMYLCASSFRDRIYEQYFGPGTRLTVT.